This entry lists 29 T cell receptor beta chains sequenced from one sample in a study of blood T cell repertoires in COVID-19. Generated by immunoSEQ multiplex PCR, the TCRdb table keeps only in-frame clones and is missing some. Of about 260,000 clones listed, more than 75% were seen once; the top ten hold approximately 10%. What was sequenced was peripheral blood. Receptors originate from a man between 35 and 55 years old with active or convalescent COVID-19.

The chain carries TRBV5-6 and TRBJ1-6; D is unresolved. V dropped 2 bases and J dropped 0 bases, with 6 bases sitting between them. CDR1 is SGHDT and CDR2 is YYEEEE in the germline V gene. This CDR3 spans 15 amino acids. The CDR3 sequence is CASSLRSSYNSPLHF. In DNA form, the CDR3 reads TGTGCCAGCAGCTTAAGGAGCTCCTATAATTCACCCCTCCACTTT.

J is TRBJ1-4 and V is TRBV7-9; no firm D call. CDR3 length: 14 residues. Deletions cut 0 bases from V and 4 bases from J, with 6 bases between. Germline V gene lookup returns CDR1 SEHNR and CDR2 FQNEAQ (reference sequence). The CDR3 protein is CASSLAGINEKLFF. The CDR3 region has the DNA TGTGCCAGCAGCTTAGCCGGGATTAATGAAAAACTGTTTTTT.

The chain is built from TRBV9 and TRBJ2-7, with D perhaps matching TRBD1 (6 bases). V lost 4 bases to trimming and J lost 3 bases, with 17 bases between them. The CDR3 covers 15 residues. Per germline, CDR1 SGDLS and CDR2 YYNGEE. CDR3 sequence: CASSLQGRLDYEQYF. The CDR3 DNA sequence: TGTGCCAGCAGCCTACAGGGCCGACTCGACTACGAGCAGTACTTC.

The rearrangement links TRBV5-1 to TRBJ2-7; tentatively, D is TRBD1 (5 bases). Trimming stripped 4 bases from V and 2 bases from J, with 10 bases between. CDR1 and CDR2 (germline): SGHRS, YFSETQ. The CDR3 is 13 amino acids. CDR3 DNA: TGCGCCAGCAGCCCTGACAGAACCTACGAGCAGTACTTC. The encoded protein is CASSPDRTYEQYF.

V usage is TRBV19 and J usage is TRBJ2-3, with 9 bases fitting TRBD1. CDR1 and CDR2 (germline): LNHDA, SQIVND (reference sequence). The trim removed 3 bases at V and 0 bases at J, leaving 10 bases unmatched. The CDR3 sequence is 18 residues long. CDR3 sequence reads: CASSIEAGTGWSTDTQYF. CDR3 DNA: TGTGCCAGTAGTATTGAGGCCGGGACAGGGTGGAGCACAGATACGCAGTATTTT.

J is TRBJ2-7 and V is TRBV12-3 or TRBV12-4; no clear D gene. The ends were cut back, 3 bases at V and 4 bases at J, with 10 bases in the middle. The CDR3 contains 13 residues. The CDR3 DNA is TGTGCCAGCAGTTTTGGGCCGTCTTACGAGCAGTACTTC. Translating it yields CASSFGPSYEQYF.

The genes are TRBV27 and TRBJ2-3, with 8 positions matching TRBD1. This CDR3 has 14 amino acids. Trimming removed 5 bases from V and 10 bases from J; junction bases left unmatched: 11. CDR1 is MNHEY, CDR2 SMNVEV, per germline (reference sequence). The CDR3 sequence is CASSPPRTGYAQYF. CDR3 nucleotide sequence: TGTGCCAGCAGTCCACCCCGGACAGGGTACGCGCAGTATTTT.

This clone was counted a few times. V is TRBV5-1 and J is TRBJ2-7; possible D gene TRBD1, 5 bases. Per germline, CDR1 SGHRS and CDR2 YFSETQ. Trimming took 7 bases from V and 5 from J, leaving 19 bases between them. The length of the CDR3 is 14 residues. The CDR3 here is CASYLNQGRDEQYF. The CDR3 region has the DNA TGCGCCAGCTATCTGAACCAGGGTCGGGACGAGCAGTACTTC. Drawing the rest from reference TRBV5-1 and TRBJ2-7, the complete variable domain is KAGVTQTPRYLIKTRGQQVTLSCSPISGHRSVSWYQQTPGQGLQFLFEYFSETQRNKGNFPGRFSGRQFSNSRSEMNVSTLELGDSALYLCASYLNQGRDEQYFGPGTRLTVT.

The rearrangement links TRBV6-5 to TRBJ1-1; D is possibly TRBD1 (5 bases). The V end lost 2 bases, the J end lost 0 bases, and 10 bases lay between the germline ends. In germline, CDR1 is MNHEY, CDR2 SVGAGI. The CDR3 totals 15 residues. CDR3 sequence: CASSYVGGVNTEAFF. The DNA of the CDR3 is TGTGCCAGCAGTTACGTCGGGGGGGTGAACACTGAAGCTTTCTTT.

CDR3 DNA sequence: TGTGCCTGGCTTTTTCTAGCGGGGGGCCGGATAAATGAGCAGTTCTTC. Amino acid sequence: CAWLFLAGGRINEQFF. The V call is TRBV5-4, the J call TRBJ2-1; TRBD2 matches at 11 bases. The CDR3 covers 16 residues. CDR1 and CDR2 (germline): SGHNT, YYREEE (reference sequence). Trimming cost V 10 bases and J 7 bases; bases outside gene matches: 16. The full variable domain, rest sourced from reference TRBV5-4 and TRBJ2-1, is ETGVTQSPTHLIKTRGQQVTLRCSSQSGHNTVSWYQQALGQGPQFIFQYYREEENGRGNFPPRFSGLQFPNYSSELNVNALELDDSALYLCAWLFLAGGRINEQFFGPGTRLTVL.

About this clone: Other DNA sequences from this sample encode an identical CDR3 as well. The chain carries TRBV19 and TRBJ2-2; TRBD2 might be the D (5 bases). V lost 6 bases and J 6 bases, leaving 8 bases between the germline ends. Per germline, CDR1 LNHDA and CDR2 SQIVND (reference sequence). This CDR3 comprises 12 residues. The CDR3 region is CASRREAGELFF. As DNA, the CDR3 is TGTGCCAGTAGGAGGGAAGCCGGGGAGCTGTTTTTT.

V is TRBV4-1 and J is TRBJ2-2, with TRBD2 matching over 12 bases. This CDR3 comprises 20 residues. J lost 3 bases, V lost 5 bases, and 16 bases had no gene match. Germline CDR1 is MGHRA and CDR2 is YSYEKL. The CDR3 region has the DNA TGCGCCAGCAGCGGGGGCAGGGGGCTAGCGGGAGGGCAGGACACCGGGGAGCTGTTTTTT. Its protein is CASSGGRGLAGGQDTGELFF.

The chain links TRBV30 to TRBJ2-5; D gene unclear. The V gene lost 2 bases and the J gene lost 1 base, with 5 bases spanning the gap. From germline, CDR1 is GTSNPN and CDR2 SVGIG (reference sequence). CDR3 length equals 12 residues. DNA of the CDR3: TGTGCCTGGAGTTACAGCCAAGAGACCCAGTACTTC. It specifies CAWSYSQETQYF. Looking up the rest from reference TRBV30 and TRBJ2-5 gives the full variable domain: SQTIHQWPATLVQPVGSPLSLECTVEGTSNPNLYWYRQAAGRGLQLLFYSVGIGQISSEVPQNLSASRPQDRQFILSSKKLLLSDSGFYLCAWSYSQETQYFGPGTRLLVL.

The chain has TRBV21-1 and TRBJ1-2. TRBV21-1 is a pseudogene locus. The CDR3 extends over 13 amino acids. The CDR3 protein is CASSYWTPDGYTF. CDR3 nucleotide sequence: TGTGCCAGCAGCTACTGGACTCCAGATGGCTACACCTTC.

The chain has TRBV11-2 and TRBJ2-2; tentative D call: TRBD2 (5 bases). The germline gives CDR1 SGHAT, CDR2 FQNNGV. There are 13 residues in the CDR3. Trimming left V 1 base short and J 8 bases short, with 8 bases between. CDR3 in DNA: TGTGCCAGCAGCTTAGCAAGGACTGGGGAGCTGTTTTTT. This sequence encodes CASSLARTGELFF.

The CDR3, as DNA: TGTGCCAGCAGCCAACCCCCGGGAGGGCACGGCAATGAGCAGTTCTTC. It specifies CASSQPPGGHGNEQFF. The J gene is TRBJ2-1, the V gene TRBV7-2; TRBD2 agrees at 8 bases. The germline gives CDR1 SGHTA, CDR2 FQGNSA. The CDR3 spans 16 residues. V gave up 5 bases and J gave up 6 bases; unmatched junction bases: 12.

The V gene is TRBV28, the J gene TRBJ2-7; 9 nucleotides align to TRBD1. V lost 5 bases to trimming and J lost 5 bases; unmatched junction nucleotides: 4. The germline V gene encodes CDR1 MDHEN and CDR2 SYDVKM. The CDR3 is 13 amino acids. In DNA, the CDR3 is TGTGCCAGCAGTGGGACAGGGAGAGACGAGCAGTACTTC. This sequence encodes CASSGTGRDEQYF.

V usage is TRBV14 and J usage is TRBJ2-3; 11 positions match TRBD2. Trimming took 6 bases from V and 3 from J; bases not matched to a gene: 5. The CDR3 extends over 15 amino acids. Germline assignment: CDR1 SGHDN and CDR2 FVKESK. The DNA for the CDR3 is TGTGCCAGCAGTATTACTAGCGGGAGTACAGATACGCAGTATTTT. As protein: CASSITSGSTDTQYF.

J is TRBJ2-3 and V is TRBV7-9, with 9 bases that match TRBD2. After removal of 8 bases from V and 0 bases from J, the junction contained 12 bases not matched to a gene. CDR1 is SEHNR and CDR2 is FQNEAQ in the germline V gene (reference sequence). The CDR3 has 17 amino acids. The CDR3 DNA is TGTGCCAGCTGCTCGCTAGCGGGGCTACAGAGCACAGATACGCAGTATTTT. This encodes CASCSLAGLQSTDTQYF. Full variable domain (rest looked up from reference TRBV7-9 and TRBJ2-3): DTGVSQNPRHKITKRGQNVTFRCDPISEHNRLYWYRQTLGQGPEFLTYFQNEAQLEKSRLLSDRFSAERPKGSFSTLEIQRTEQGDSAMYLCASCSLAGLQSTDTQYFGPGTRLTVL.

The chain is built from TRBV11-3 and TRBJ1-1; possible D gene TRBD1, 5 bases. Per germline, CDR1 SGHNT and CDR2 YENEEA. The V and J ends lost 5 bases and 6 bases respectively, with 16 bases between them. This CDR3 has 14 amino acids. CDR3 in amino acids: CASSPGGGGPEAFF. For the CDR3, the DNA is TGTGCCAGCAGCCCAGGTGGGGGAGGCCCTGAAGCTTTCTTT.

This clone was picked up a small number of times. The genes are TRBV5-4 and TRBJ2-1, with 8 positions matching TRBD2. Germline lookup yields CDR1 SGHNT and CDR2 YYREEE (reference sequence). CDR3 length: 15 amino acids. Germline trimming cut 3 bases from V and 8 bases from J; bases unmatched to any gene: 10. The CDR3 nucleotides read TGTGCCAGCAGCTCTCCGGGACTAGTGAACCATGAGCAGTTCTTC. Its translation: CASSSPGLVNHEQFF.

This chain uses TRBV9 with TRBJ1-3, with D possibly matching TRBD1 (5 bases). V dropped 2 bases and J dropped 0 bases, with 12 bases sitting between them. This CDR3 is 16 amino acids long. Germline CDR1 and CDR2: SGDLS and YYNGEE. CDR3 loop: CASSVGGKSSGNTIYF. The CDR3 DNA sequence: TGTGCCAGCAGCGTCGGGGGTAAGAGCTCTGGAAACACCATATATTTT.

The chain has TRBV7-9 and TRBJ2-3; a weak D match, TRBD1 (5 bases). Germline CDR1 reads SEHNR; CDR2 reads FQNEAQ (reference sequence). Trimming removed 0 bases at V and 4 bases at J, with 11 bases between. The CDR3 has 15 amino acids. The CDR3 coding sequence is TGTGCCAGCAGCTTAGCGCCACAGGCCCCAGATACGCAGTATTTT. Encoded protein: CASSLAPQAPDTQYF.

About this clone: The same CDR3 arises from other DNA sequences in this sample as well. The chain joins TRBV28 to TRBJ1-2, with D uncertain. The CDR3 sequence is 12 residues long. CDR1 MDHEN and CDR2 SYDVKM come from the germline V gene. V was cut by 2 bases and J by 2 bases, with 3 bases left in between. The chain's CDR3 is CASSLQNYGYTF. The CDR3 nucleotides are TGTGCCAGCAGTTTACAGAACTATGGCTACACCTTC.

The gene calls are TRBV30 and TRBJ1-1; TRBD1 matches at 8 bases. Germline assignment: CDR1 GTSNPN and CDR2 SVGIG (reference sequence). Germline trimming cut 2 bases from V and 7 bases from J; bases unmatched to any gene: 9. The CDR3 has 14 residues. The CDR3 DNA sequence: TGTGCCTGGAGTACCGACAGGGGAATGATTGAAGCTTTCTTT. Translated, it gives CAWSTDRGMIEAFF.

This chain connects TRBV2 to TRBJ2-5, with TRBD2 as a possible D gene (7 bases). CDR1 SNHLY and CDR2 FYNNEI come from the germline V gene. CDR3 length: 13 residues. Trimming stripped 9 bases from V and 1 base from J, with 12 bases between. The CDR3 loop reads CASKGGAQETQYF. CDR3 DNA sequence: TGTGCCAGTAAGGGGGGGGCCCAAGAGACCCAGTACTTC.

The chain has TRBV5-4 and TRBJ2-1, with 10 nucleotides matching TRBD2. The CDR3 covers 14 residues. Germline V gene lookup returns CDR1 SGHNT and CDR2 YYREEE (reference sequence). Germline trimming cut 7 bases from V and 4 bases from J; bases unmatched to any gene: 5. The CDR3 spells CASASGGVYNEQFF. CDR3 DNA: TGTGCCAGCGCAAGCGGGGGGGTTTACAATGAGCAGTTCTTC.

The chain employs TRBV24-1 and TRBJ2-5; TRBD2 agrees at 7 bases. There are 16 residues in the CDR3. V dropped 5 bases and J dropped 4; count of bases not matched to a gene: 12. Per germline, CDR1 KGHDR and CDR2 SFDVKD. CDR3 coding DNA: TGTGCCACCAGTGCCGGGGGGAGGGCGATCGGAGAGACCCAGTACTTC. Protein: CATSAGGRAIGETQYF.

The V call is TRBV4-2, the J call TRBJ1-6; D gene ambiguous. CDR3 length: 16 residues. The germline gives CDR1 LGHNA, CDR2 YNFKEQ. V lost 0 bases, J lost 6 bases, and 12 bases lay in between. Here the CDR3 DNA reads TGTGCCAGCAGCCAAGAGGCGGGCGGCGTTAATTCACCCCTCCACTTT. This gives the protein CASSQEAGGVNSPLHF.